Presented here are 21 T cell receptor beta chains from one specimen sequenced in a study of CD8 T cells in Susac syndrome. Random hexamers served to reverse transcribe roughly 0.5 to 1 ug RNA. TCRdb reprocessed the immunoSEQ multiplex PCR reads with MiXCR, giving one entry per CDR3 protein. The top ten clones hold around 0.07% of a sample with some 260,000 distinct CDR3 sequences, 85% to 95% of them seen once. Sequencing was done on a sample of CD4+ T cells from PBMCs. These receptors came from a human donor with multiple sclerosis.

This chain uses TRBV29-1 with TRBJ2-5; 8 bases map to TRBD1. This CDR3 comprises 14 residues. From germline, CDR1 is SQVTM and CDR2 ANQGSEA. The ends lost 1 base at V and 2 bases at J; junction bases unmatched: 3. This chain's CDR3 is CSVEGTGSQETQYF. CDR3 nucleotide sequence: TGCAGCGTTGAAGGGACAGGGTCACAAGAGACCCAGTACTTC.

A note on this clonotype: Germline and junction disagree at one end, which may indicate a read error. This chain links TRBV6-6 with TRBJ2-7; D is unclear. Per germline, CDR1 MNHNY and CDR2 SVGAGI (reference sequence). The CDR3 has 13 amino acids. The CDR3 loop is CAGSSPNLYEQYF. The CDR3 DNA reads as TGTGCCGGCAGTTCACCGAACCTCTACGAGCAGTACTTC.

The chain has TRBV19 and TRBJ2-7; D assignment may be TRBD1 or TRBD2 (5 bases each). V was shortened by 4 bases and J by 3 bases, with 13 bases between the two germline ends. Germline V CDR1 and CDR2: LNHDA, SQIVND (reference sequence). The CDR3 loop spans 14 amino acids. The CDR3 region is CASSTYEGIYEQYF. The CDR3 bases are TGTGCCAGTAGTACATACGAGGGGATCTACGAGCAGTACTTC.

CDR3 bases: TGTGCCTGGACGAGTGGGGGGTCGAATGAAAAACTGTTTTTT. This encodes CAWTSGGSNEKLFF. The chain employs TRBV30 and TRBJ1-4; TRBD1 is a possible D gene (5 bases). The V gene's germline CDR1 is GTSNPN and CDR2 SVGIG (reference sequence). The CDR3 runs to 14 residues. V shed 4 bases and J shed 5 bases, with 14 bases lying between them.

This rearrangement joins TRBV2 to TRBJ1-5; a weak D match, TRBD1 (5 bases). The CDR3 spans 15 residues. Germline V gene sequence: CDR1 SNHLY, CDR2 FYNNEI. With 7 bases removed from V and 1 base from J, the gap between germline ends came to 14 bases. CDR3 coding DNA: TGTGCCAGCAAACCTCTCCGACAGAGCAATCAGCCCCAGCATTTT. Translation: CASKPLRQSNQPQHF.

The V gene is TRBV10-3, the J gene TRBJ1-6; TRBD1 matches at 9 bases. Germline CDR1 reads ENHRY; CDR2 reads SYGVKD. This CDR3 region has 13 residues. V gave up 10 bases and J gave up 10 bases; unmatched junction bases: 8. As DNA, the CDR3 is TGTGCCACCGGACAGGGGACGGGATCACCCCTCCACTTT. Residues: CATGQGTGSPLHF.

The chain carries TRBV6-5 and TRBJ1-6; maybe TRBD1 (5 bases). Germline CDR1 MNHEY, CDR2 SVGAGI. V lost 9 bases and J 0 bases, leaving 24 bases between the germline ends. This CDR3 comprises 19 residues. The CDR3 DNA reads TGTGCCAGTAAGTTAAGGCCCGACAGCATGAGCTCCTATAATTCACCCCTCCACTTT. This codes for CASKLRPDSMSSYNSPLHF.

The chain recombines TRBV5-1 with TRBJ2-1; D perhaps matches TRBD2 (7 bases). Per germline, CDR1 SGHRS and CDR2 YFSETQ. The CDR3 length is 14 residues. The V end lost 4 bases, the J end lost 6 bases, and 14 bases lay between the germline ends. The CDR3 bases are TGCGCCAGCAGCACCGGGGGGCCCGGCAATGAGCAGTTCTTC. This sequence encodes CASSTGGPGNEQFF.

The V and J genes are TRBV11-3 and TRBJ2-2; possible D gene TRBD2, 6 bases. The CDR3 length is 18 residues. Germline V CDR1 and CDR2: SGHNT, YENEEA. Trimming took 4 bases from V and 4 from J, leaving 22 bases between them. The CDR3 loop is CASSSRGTGKGVTGELFF. In nucleotides, the CDR3 is TGTGCCAGCAGCTCACGGGGGACCGGCAAGGGCGTCACCGGGGAGCTGTTTTTT.

The J gene is TRBJ1-5, the V gene TRBV28; possible D gene TRBD1, 6 bases. The CDR3 runs 14 residues. The germline CDR1 and CDR2 sequences are MDHEN and SYDVKM. Trimming removed 6 bases at V and 8 bases at J, with 17 bases between. CDR3: CASSQGGERKPQHF. In nucleotides, the CDR3 is TGTGCCAGCAGCCAAGGGGGGGAACGCAAGCCCCAGCATTTT.

This rearrangement joins TRBV7-3 to TRBJ2-1; 8 nucleotides align to TRBD2. V trimming: 4 bases; J trimming: 2 bases; junction bases outside the gene matches: 19. The CDR3 runs to 20 residues. The V gene's germline CDR1 is SGHTA and CDR2 FQGTGA. CDR3 sequence (DNA): TGTGCCAGCAGCTCTCCTAGGGGGGGGAGCGGGAGTGGCCCCTACAATGAGCAGTTCTTC. Protein sequence: CASSSPRGGSGSGPYNEQFF.

The CDR3 loop reads CASSEDRAAGELFF. The CDR3 nucleotides read TGTGCCAGCAGTGAAGACAGGGCGGCCGGGGAGCTGTTTTTT. J is TRBJ2-2 and V is TRBV2, with a tentative D call TRBD1 (6 bases). There are 14 residues in the CDR3. Germline V lookup: CDR1 SNHLY, CDR2 FYNNEI. The ends were cut back, 1 base at V and 6 bases at J, with 9 bases in the middle.

The chain employs TRBV6-5 and TRBJ1-4; D perhaps matches TRBD1 (6 bases). V shed 5 bases and J shed 8 bases, with 15 bases lying between them. Per germline, CDR1 MNHEY and CDR2 SVGAGI. The CDR3 consists of 14 residues. The CDR3 region is CASSRRGAEEKLFF. The CDR3 bases are TGTGCCAGCAGTCGTCGGGGGGCTGAAGAAAAACTGTTTTTT.

This clonotype was detected only once. The gene calls are TRBV5-1 and TRBJ2-7, with D uncertain. Trimming took off 0 bases at V and 3 bases at J, with 10 bases between the two ends. This CDR3 comprises 14 residues. The germline CDR1 and CDR2 sequences are SGHRS and YFSETQ. CDR3 region: CASSLAPSLYEQYV. CDR3 bases: TGCGCCAGCAGCTTGGCCCCTTCACTCTACGAGCAGTACGTC.

The gene calls are TRBV20-1 and TRBJ1-6; tentative D call: TRBD1 (6 bases). CDR3 length equals 18 residues. Germline CDR1 DFQATT, CDR2 SNEGSKA (reference sequence). The V and J ends lost 1 base and 0 bases respectively, with 16 bases between them. CDR3 coding DNA: TGCAGTGCTAGAGTTGGGGACACCCGAAGCTCCTATAATTCACCCCTCCACTTT. It specifies CSARVGDTRSSYNSPLHF.

The chain combines TRBV29-1 with TRBJ1-2, with TRBD1 as a possible D gene (6 bases). Germline CDR1 SQVTM, CDR2 ANQGSEA. The CDR3 totals 14 residues. V lost 7 bases and J lost 8, with 23 bases in between. This CDR3 reads CSADGGAPGNGYTF. The CDR3 nucleotides read TGCAGCGCCGATGGGGGGGCGCCTGGAAACGGCTACACCTTC.

This clonotype was seen once. The gene calls are TRBV18 and TRBJ2-1; possibly TRBD1 for D (6 bases). The V gene's germline CDR1 is KGHSH and CDR2 LQKENI. CDR3 size: 13 residues. Trimming cost V 4 bases and J 5 bases, with 9 bases left between them. The CDR3 sequence: CASSLYRDNEQFF. CDR3 nucleotides: TGTGCCAGCTCACTTTACAGGGACAATGAGCAGTTCTTC.

The chain uses TRBV18 and TRBJ1-2; TRBD1 matches at 8 bases. After removal of 3 bases from V and 1 base from J, the junction contained 1 base not matched to a gene. From germline, CDR1 is KGHSH and CDR2 LQKENI. The CDR3 totals 14 residues. The CDR3 region has the DNA TGTGCCAGCTCACCGACAGGGGATAACTATGGCTACACCTTC. It translates to CASSPTGDNYGYTF.

The chain couples TRBV3-1 to TRBJ1-1; TRBD1 matches 8 bases. V lost 4 bases to trimming and J lost 6 bases; unmatched junction nucleotides: 10. The CDR3 is 15 amino acids. CDR1 is LGHDT, CDR2 YNNKEL, per germline (reference sequence). CDR3: CASSLLPGGGSEAFF. Written as DNA, the CDR3 is TGTGCCAGCAGCCTACTACCAGGGGGCGGGTCTGAAGCTTTCTTT.

This sequence joins TRBV11-2 and TRBJ2-1, with a possible D match to TRBD2 (5 bases). CDR3 length equals 11 residues. CDR1 and CDR2 from the germline V gene are SGHAT and FQNNGV. The V and J ends lost 5 bases and 8 bases respectively, with 7 bases between them. The CDR3 DNA reads as TGTGCCAGCAGCGAGAGGGATGAGCAGTTCTTC. This encodes CASSERDEQFF.

The rearrangement uses TRBV7-9 and TRBJ2-5; D possibly corresponds to TRBD1 (5 bases). Trimming stripped 0 bases from V and 1 base from J, with 15 bases between. Germline V gene data show CDR1 as SEHNR and CDR2 as FQNEAQ (reference sequence). CDR3 size: 17 residues. The DNA for the CDR3 is TGTGCCAGCAGCTTAGCGTTGACAGAGAGTGTCCAAGAGACCCAGTACTTC. Translated, it gives CASSLALTESVQETQYF.